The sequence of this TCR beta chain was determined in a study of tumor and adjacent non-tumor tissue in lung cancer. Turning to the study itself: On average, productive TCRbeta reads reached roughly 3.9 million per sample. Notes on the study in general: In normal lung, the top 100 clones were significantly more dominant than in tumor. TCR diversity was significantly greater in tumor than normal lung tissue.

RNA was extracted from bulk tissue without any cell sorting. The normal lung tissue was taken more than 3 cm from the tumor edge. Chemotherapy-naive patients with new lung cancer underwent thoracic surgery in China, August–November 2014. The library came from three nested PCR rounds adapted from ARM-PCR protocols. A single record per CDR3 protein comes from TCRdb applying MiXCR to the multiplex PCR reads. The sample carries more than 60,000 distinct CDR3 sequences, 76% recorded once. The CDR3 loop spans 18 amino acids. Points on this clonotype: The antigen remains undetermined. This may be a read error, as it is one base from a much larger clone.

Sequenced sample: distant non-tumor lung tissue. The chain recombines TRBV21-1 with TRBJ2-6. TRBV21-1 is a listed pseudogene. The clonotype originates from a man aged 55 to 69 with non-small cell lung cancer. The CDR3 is CASSKGWSACSGANVLAF. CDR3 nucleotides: TGTGCCAGCAGCAAAGGTTGGTCAGCGTGCTCTGGGGCCAACGTCCTGGCTTTC.